The clone carrying this TCR beta chain was observed at least ten times. Its antigen is not identified. The source of the sample is a study of identical twins. The study's findings and limits: Those out-of-frame alpha sequences shared by twins showed an excess of low generation probability. It was out-of-frame TCR alpha sharing in monozygotic twins that models underestimated.

TCRdb reprocessed the 5' RACE reads with MiXCR, giving one entry per CDR3 protein. The sample carries about 690,000 distinct CDR3 sequences, roughly 6.2% recorded once. The V gene's germline CDR1 is SGDLS and CDR2 YYNGEE. V lost 3 bases, J lost 3 bases, and 3 bases lay in between. This CDR3 comprises 12 residues. This chain joins TRBV9 and TRBJ2-2; no clear D. The sequence came from a man aged 18 to 30 in good health. Sequenced: naive T cells sorted from blood. The CDR3 DNA is TGTGCCAGCAGCGCTTACACCGGGGAGCTGTTTTTT. It codes for CASSAYTGELFF.